The clone carrying this T cell receptor (beta chain) is a singleton in its sample. Study processing details: For nucleated cells, counts were estimated from reference gene primer amplification. Using immunoSEQ multiplex PCR, the repertoire was profiled, and TCRdb retains in-frame clones only, with some absent. From that table come the V and J calls and clone size; the DNA was used to work out D and trimming. The sample records about 120,000 clones, around 89% being singletons. This entry comes from a study of blood T cell repertoires in COVID-19. Background on the study: Samples representing acute and convalescent COVID-19 were sourced from the United States, Italy and Spain. PBMCs, B-cell-depleted T cells, or T cells were the source of the cDNA or gDNA that made up the material.

Seattle patient enrollment occurred during active infection, with longitudinal follow-up thereafter. This CDR3 comprises 11 residues. The germline V and J ends were trimmed by 8 bases and 6 bases, with 11 bases remaining between them. The chain joins TRBV12-3 or TRBV12-4 to TRBJ2-7, with D unresolved. The sample comprised peripheral blood. This TCR came from a man between 60 and 75 years old with COVID-19, enrolled during active disease. CDR3 amino acids: CASSEELEQYF. In DNA form, the CDR3 reads TGTGCCAGCTCCGAGGAACTCGAGCAGTACTTC.